Listed below are T cell receptor beta chains from one sample, sequenced in a study of T cell changes during pregnancy in multiple sclerosis. Some clones are missing from TCRdb's copy, which holds only in-frame ones; the method was immunoSEQ multiplex PCR. The sample lists approximately 44,000 clones, approximately 92% occurring once. Specimen: CD4+ T cells from peripheral blood mononuclear cells, collected in the first trimester of pregnancy. The receptors originated from a female donor with multiple sclerosis, enrolled in a pregnancy study. Each CDR3 is given with its conserved first and last residue. A D gene is named only where the DNA matches it firmly. A clone size is listed for some rows: how often the clone was seen (once, few, many), or a class if it is expanded.

once	TRBV5-1	TRBD1	TRBJ2-5	CASSLLLRTGGETQYF	TGCGCCAGCAGCTTGCTTCTTCGGACAGGGGGCGAGACCCAGTACTTC
NA	TRBV11-1	TRBD1	TRBJ1-2	CASRRTGENYGYTF	TGTGCCAGCAGACGAACAGGGGAGAACTATGGCTACACCTTC
NA	TRBV4-3	NA	TRBJ2-2	CASSHSRANTGELFF	TGCGCCAGCAGCCATTCCCGGGCGAACACCGGGGAGCTGTTTTTT
NA	TRBV7-9	TRBD1	TRBJ1-1	CASSSDLDRGTEAFF	TGTGCCAGCAGCTCCGACCTGGACAGGGGGACTGAAGCTTTCTTT
NA	TRBV9	TRBD2	TRBJ2-1	CASSVAGGRNEQFF	TGTGCCAGCAGCGTAGCGGGAGGGCGGAATGAGCAGTTCTTC
NA	TRBV5-6	TRBD1	TRBJ2-5	CASSQRDRRIQETQYF	TGTGCCAGCAGCCAAAGGGACAGGCGGATCCAAGAGACCCAGTACTTC
NA	TRBV6-5	TRBD1	TRBJ1-1	CASSYAGTVNTEAFF	TGTGCCAGCAGTTACGCCGGGACAGTGAACACTGAAGCTTTCTTT
NA	TRBV29-1	NA	TRBJ1-5	CSARWAGSNQPQHF	TGCAGCGCCAGGTGGGCCGGTAGCAATCAGCCCCAGCATTTT
NA	TRBV7-8	NA	TRBJ1-5	CASSVQGTQPQHF	TGTGCCAGCAGCGTGCAGGGCACTCAGCCCCAGCATTTT
NA	TRBV28	TRBD1	TRBJ1-3	CASSLWGRGPGNTIYF	TGTGCCAGCAGTTTATGGGGCAGGGGGCCCGGAAACACCATATATTTT
NA	TRBV9	TRBD2	TRBJ2-3	CASSVDPAGGLTDTQYF	TGTGCCAGCAGCGTAGACCCAGCGGGAGGGCTCACAGATACGCAGTATTTT
NA	TRBV30	TRBD1	TRBJ1-1	CAWSVPYRGNTEAFF	TGTGCCTGGAGTGTACCGTACAGGGGGAACACTGAAGCTTTCTTT
NA	TRBV29-1	TRBD1	TRBJ1-1	CSVGVGGGGNTEAFF	TGCAGCGTTGGCGTAGGGGGCGGAGGGAACACTGAAGCTTTCTTT
NA	TRBV2	TRBD2	TRBJ2-6	CASKLTGGASGANVLTF	TGTGCCAGCAAACTTACGGGGGGGGCGTCTGGGGCCAACGTCCTGACTTTC
NA	TRBV4-2	NA	TRBJ2-1	CASSQVQAPLTYNEQFF	TGTGCCAGCAGCCAAGTCCAAGCGCCGTTAACTTACAATGAGCAGTTCTTC
NA	TRBV4-1	TRBD1	TRBJ2-3	CASSQTGTGSTYF	TGCGCCAGCAGCCAAACCGGGACAGGGAGCACGTATTTT
NA	TRBV28	TRBD2	TRBJ2-2	CATLRGGVAGVFTGELFF	TGTGCCACCCTCAGGGGAGGGGTAGCGGGAGTTTTTACCGGGGAGCTGTTTTTT
NA	TRBV19	NA	TRBJ2-4	CASSKGHRAQLAKNIQYF	TGTGCCAGTAGCAAAGGTCACAGGGCTCAACTAGCCAAAAACATTCAGTACTTC
NA	TRBV5-6	NA	TRBJ2-7	CASSLRRGTNHEQYF	TGTGCCAGCAGCTTGAGGAGGGGGACTAACCACGAGCAGTACTTC
NA	TRBV20-1	NA	TRBJ1-1	CSASLNTEAFF	TGCAGTGCTTCGTTGAACACTGAAGCTTTCTTT
NA	TRBV15	NA	TRBJ1-1	CATSHPKGGGLGEAFF	TGTGCCACCAGCCACCCTAAGGGCGGGGGGCTGGGTGAAGCTTTCTTT
NA	TRBV5-5	NA	TRBJ2-3	CASSNPTALTDTQYF	TGTGCCAGCAGCAACCCGACAGCCCTCACAGATACGCAGTATTTT